This TCR beta chain was obtained from a study of cytomegalovirus exposure and HLA in healthy donors. Overall study results and limits: It was reportedly the case that the classifier diagnosed cytomegalovirus status with high specificity and sensitivity. Investigators reported 150 to 200 TCR beta chains as tied to cytomegalovirus. Later, an analysis found that TCR clusters from the first cohort tended to co-occur in the 120 or so validation repertoires.

This clone was recorded once. Its target is unknown. Separate from the approximately 600-subject first cohort was the approximately 110-subject validation cohort, to which the donors belonged. Repertoires were generated with immunoSEQ multiplex PCR, while TCRdb's copy carries only in-frame clones and drops some. This sample yields hundreds of thousands of clones, of which around 87% are seen a single time; 2% belongs to the top ten. The ends were cut back, 1 base at V and 6 bases at J, with 16 bases in the middle. CDR1 MGHRA and CDR2 YSYEKL come from the germline V gene. This CDR3 region has 16 residues.

The TCR sequence derives from a woman younger than 30 in good health and CMV-seropositive. The material sequenced was PBMCs. This rearrangement joins TRBV4-1 to TRBJ2-1; possibly TRBD2 for D (5 bases). CDR3 in amino acids: CASSQGIGIRLNEQFF. CDR3 DNA: TGCGCCAGCAGCCAAGGGATCGGGATTAGGCTCAATGAGCAGTTCTTC.